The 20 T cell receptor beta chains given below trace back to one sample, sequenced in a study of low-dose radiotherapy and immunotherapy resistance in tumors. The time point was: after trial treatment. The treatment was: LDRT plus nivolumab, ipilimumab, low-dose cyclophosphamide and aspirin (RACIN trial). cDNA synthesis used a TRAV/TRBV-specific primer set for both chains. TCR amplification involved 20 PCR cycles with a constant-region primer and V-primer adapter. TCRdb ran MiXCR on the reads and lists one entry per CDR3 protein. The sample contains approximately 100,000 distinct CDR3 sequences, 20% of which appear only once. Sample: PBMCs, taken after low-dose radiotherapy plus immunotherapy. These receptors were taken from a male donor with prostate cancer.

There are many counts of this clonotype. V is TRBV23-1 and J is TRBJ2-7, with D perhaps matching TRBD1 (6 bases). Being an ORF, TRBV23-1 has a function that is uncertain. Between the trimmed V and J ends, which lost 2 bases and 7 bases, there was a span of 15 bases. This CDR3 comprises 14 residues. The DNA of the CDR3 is TGCGCCAGCAGTCAACCGAACAGGGTCGGGGAGCAGTACTTC. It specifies CASSQPNRVGEQYF.

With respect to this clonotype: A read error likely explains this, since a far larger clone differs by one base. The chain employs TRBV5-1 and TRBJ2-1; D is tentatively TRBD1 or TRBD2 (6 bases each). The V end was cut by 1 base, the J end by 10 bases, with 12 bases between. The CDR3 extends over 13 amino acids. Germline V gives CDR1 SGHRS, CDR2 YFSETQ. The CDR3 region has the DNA TGCGCCAGCAGCTTGAACGGGGGCTACGAGCAGTTCTTC. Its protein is CASSLNGGYEQFF.

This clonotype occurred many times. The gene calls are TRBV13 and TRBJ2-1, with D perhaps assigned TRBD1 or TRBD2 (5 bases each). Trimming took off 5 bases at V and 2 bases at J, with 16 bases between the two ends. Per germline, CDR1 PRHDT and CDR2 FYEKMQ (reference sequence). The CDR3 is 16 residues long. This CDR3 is CASSKRDHRTYNEQFF. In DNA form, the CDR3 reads TGTGCCAGCAGCAAAAGGGACCACCGGACCTACAATGAGCAGTTCTTC.

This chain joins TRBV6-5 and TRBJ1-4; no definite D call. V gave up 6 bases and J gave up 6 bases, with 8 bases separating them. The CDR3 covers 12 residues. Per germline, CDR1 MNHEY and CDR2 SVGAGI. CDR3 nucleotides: TGTGCCAGCAGGACATCAGATGAAAAACTGTTTTTT. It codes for CASRTSDEKLFF.

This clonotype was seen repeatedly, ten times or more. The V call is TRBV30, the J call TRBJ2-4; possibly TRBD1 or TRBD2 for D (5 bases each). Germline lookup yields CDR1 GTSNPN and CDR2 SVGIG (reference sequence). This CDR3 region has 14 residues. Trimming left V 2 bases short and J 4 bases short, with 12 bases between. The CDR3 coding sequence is TGTGCCTGGAGTCATGGGGGTAATAAAAACATTCAGTACTTC. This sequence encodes CAWSHGGNKNIQYF. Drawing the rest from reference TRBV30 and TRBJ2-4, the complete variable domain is SQTIHQWPATLVQPVGSPLSLECTVEGTSNPNLYWYRQAAGRGLQLLFYSVGIGQISSEVPQNLSASRPQDRQFILSSKKLLLSDSGFYLCAWSHGGNKNIQYFGAGTRLSVL.

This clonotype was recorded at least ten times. CDR3 coding DNA: TGTGCCAGCAGCCTTAGTACCACAGATACGCAGTATTTT. Translated, it gives CASSLSTTDTQYF. The chain joins TRBV16 to TRBJ2-3; D gene ambiguous. Trimming took off 4 bases at V and 2 bases at J, with 7 bases between the two ends. Germline lookup yields CDR1 KGHSY and CDR2 FQNENV. The CDR3 length is 13 residues.

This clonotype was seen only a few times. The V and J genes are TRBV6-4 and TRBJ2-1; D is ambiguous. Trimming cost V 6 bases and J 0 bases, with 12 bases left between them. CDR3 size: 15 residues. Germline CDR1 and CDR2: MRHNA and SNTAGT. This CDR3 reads CASSLGKDSYNEQFF. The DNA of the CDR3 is TGTGCCAGCAGCTTAGGGAAAGACTCCTACAATGAGCAGTTCTTC.

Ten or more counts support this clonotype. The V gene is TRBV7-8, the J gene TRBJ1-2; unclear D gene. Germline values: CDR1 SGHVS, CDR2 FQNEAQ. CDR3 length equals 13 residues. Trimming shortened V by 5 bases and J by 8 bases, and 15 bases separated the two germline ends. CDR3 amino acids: CASSPLTLGGYTF. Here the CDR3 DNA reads TGTGCCAGCAGCCCCCTTACACTTGGGGGCTACACCTTC.

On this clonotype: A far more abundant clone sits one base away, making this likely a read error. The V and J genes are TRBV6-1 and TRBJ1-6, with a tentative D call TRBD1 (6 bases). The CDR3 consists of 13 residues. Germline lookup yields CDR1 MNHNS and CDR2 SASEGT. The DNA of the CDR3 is TGTGCCAGTAGACCAGGGGCGGTTTCACCCGTCCACTTT. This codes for CASRPGAVSPVHF.

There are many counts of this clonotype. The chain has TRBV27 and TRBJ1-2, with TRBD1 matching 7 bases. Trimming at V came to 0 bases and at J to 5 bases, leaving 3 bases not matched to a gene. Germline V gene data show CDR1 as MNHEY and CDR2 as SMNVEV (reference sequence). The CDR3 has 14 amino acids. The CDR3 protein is CASSLSPGGYGYTF. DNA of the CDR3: TGTGCCAGCAGTTTATCTCCAGGGGGGTATGGCTACACCTTC.

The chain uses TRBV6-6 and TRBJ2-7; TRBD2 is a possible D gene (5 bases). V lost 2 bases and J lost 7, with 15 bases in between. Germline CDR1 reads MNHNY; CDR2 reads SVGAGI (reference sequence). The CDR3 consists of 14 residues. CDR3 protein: CASSYLDSSSEQYF. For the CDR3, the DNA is TGTGCCAGCAGTTACCTGGACTCGTCCTCGGAGCAGTACTTC.

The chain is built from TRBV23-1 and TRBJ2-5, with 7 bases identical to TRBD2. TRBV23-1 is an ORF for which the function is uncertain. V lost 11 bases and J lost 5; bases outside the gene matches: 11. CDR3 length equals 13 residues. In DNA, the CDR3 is TGCGCCGCGCGGCGGGGGAATGGGGAGACCCAGTACTTC. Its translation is CAARRGNGETQYF.

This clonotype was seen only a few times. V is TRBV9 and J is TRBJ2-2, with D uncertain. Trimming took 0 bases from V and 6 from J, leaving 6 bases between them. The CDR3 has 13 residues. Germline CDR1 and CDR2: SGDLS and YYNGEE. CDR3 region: CASSVVAPGELFF. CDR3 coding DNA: TGTGCCAGCAGCGTAGTTGCCCCCGGGGAGCTGTTTTTT.

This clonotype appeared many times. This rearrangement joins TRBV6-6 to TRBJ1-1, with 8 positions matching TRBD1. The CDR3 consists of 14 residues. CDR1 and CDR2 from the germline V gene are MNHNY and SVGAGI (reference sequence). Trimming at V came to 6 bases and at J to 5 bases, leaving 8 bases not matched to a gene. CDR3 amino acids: CASSDGQGGTEAFF. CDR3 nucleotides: TGTGCCAGCAGCGACGGACAGGGAGGGACTGAAGCTTTCTTT.

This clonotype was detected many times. CDR3 in amino acids: CASSEGGRSDYGYTF. DNA for the CDR3: TGTGCCAGCAGTGAAGGGGGTCGATCGGACTATGGCTACACCTTC. The genes are TRBV2 and TRBJ1-2; the D is unclear. Germline V gene lookup returns CDR1 SNHLY and CDR2 FYNNEI. The CDR3 consists of 15 residues. The V end was cut by 1 base, the J end by 3 bases, with 12 bases between.

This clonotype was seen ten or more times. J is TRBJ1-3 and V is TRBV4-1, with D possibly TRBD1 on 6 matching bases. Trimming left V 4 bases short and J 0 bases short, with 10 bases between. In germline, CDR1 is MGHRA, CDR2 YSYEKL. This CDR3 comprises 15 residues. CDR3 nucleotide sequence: TGCGCCAGCAGCCCTACAGGGAGCTCTGGAAACACCATATATTTT. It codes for CASSPTGSSGNTIYF.

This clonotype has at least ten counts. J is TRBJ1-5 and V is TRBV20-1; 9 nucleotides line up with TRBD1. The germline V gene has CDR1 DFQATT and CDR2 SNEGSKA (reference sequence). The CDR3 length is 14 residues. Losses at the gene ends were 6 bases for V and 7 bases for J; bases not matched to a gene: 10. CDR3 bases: TGCAGTGCAAAGGGGGACAGGGAAGGCCAGCCCCAGCATTTT. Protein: CSAKGDREGQPQHF.

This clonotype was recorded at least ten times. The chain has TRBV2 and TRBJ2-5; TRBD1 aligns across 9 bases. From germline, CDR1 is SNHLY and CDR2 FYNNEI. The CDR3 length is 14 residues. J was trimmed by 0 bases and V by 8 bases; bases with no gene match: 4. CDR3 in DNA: TGTGCCAGCGGGGGACAGGGAAACCAAGAGACCCAGTACTTC. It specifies CASGGQGNQETQYF. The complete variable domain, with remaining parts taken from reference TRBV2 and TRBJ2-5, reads EPEVTQTPSHQVTQMGQEVILRCVPISNHLYFYWYRQILGQKVEFLVSFYNNEISEKSEIFDDQFSVERPDGSNFTLKIRSTKLEDSAMYFCASGGQGNQETQYFGPGTRLLVL.

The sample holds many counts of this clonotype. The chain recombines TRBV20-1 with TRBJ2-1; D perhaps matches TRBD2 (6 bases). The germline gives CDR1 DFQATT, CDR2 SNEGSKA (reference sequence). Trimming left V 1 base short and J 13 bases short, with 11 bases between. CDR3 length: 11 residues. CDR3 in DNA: TGCAGTGCTAGAGTAGGAGGGTCCCAGTTCTTC. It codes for CSARVGGSQFF.

The CDR3 loop is CATRRTAGNYGYTF. In nucleotides, the CDR3 is TGTGCCACTAGACGGACCGCTGGAAACTATGGCTACACCTTC. This rearrangement joins TRBV19 to TRBJ1-2; D ambiguous. The CDR3 is made up of 14 amino acids. V lost 10 bases, J lost 2 bases, and 17 bases lay in between. Looked up from germline, CDR1 is LNHDA and CDR2 is SQIVND (reference sequence).